This T cell receptor beta chain was obtained from a study of CXCR3-negative and CXCR3-positive naive CD8 T cells. Study-wide results and limits: Cryopreservation partially decreased CXCR3 expression, and most assays used fresh PBMCs. Naive CXCR3-positive and CXCR3-negative cells shared TRBV-TRBJ usage; memory cells diverged.

Using triplicate sorts, a few hundred thousand cells were collected each time from every CD8+ T cell subset. This CDR3 is 16 amino acids long. CDR1 and CDR2 (germline): SGHNT, YENEEA. Via 5' RACE with UMI labels, TRB cDNA libraries were prepared. Reanalyzing the 5' RACE reads, TCRdb keeps one entry per CDR3 protein, without DNA. The table counts approximately 40,000 distinct CDR3 sequences; 14% to 15% lies in the top ten. Regarding this clonotype: Its antigen is still unknown.

The sequenced sample was memory CD8+ T cells from blood. The rearrangement joins TRBV11-3 to TRBJ2-5; checking the TCRdb D call of TRBD1 is not possible without DNA. This receptor was taken from a human donor in good health. Some clones in this sample may be carry-over from other donors' samples. Here the CDR3 reads CASSLSQGDFGETQYF.